Listed below are T cell receptor beta chains from one sample, sequenced in a study of blood T cell repertoires in COVID-19. Sequenced by immunoSEQ multiplex PCR; TCRdb stores in-frame clones only, minus some. The sample contains about 170,000 clones, around 86% of which appear only once. Sequenced sample: peripheral blood. The receptors come from a woman of 80 years or more in a cohort sampled during active or convalescent COVID-19. The CDR3 runs from the conserved cysteine through the conserved F or W.

cdr3_aa	v_call	j_call
CASSWETDRADGYTF	TRBV6-6	TRBJ1-2
CASSPPAGVGLDTQYF	TRBV18	TRBJ2-3
CATSDPAGLAGGPSTDTQYF	TRBV24-1	TRBJ2-3
CASSLTVRVGALALHF	TRBV11-2	TRBJ1-6
CASSLGRVGNQPQHF	TRBV11-2	TRBJ1-5
CASSFEGEPTGELFF	TRBV5-4	TRBJ2-2
CASSSGGELFF	TRBV19	TRBJ2-2
CASSLEAGGGKLFF	TRBV7-2	TRBJ2-2
CSASLDTQYF	TRBV20-1	TRBJ2-3
CASSSYQTGYNSPLHF	TRBV5-8	TRBJ1-6
CASSFLNYGYTF	TRBV7-2	TRBJ1-2
CASSLAGENQPQHF	TRBV5-4	TRBJ1-5
CASSGQGYNYGYTF	TRBV2	TRBJ1-2
CASRWDTSGGGYTF	TRBV19	TRBJ1-2
CASSLGPERTDTQYF	TRBV5-8	TRBJ2-3
CASGPHFDRYNEQFF	TRBV19	TRBJ2-1
CASSLGGGMMNEQFF	TRBV7-2	TRBJ2-1
CSASVATRTGVIEAAFF	TRBV20-1	TRBJ1-1
CASSLPAGGRGTDTQYF	TRBV13	TRBJ2-3
CASSVDRGRQFF	TRBV19	TRBJ2-1
CASSGGEPIYGYTF	TRBV28	TRBJ1-2
CASTSSGGQQMANGYTF	TRBV19	TRBJ1-2
CASSYTANYGYTF	TRBV27	TRBJ1-2
CASSPGQRTYEQYF	TRBV19	TRBJ2-7
CAISDRSYEQYF	TRBV10-3	TRBJ2-7
CASSLIQGTDTQYF	TRBV11-3	TRBJ2-3
CASRKGQVRNQPQHF	TRBV6-5	TRBJ1-5